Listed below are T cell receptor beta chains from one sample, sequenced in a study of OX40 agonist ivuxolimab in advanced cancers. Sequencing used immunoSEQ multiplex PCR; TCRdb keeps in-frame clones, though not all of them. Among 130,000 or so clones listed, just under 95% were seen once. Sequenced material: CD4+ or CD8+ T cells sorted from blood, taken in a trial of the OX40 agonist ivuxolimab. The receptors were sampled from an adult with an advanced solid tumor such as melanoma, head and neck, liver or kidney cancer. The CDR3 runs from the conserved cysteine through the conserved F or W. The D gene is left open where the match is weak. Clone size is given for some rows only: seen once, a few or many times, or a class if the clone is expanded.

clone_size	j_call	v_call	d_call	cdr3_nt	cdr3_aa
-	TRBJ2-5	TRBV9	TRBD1	TGTGCCAGCAGCTTTACCGGGACAGACCAAGAGACCCAGTACTTC	CASSFTGTDQETQYF
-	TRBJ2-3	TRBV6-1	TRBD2	TGTGCCTCCGGGGGGGTTGCTGGCACAGATACGCAGTATTTT	CASGGVAGTDTQYF
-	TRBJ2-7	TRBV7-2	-	TGTGCCAGCAGCCCCAACCGGGGATACGAGCAGTACTTC	CASSPNRGYEQYF
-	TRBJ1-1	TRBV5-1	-	TGCGCCAGCAGCACAACCAGGACGGGCGCGAACACTGAAGCTTTCTTT	CASSTTRTGANTEAFF
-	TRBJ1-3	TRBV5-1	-	TGCGCCAGCAGCCTGGGGACGGACGGAAACACCATATATTTT	CASSLGTDGNTIYF
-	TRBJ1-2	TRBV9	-	TGTGCCAGCAGCGTAGGAACGGAGCCGGGCTACACCTTC	CASSVGTEPGYTF
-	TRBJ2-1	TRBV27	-	TGTGCCAGCAGTTTGATCGGGGGGCCTAACAATGAGCAGTTCTTC	CASSLIGGPNNEQFF
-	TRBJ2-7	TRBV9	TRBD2	TGTGCCAGCAGCTCCCCGAGGGAAGCGGGAGGGGTCTTCTACGAGCAGTACTTC	CASSSPREAGGVFYEQYF
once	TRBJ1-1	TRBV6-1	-	TGTGCCAGCAGGGCGGACAGCACTGAAGCTTTCTTT	CASRADSTEAFF
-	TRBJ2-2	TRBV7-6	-	TGTGCCAGCAGCTTATGGACAGTGAACACCGGGGAGCTGTTTTTT	CASSLWTVNTGELFF
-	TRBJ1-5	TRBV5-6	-	TGTGCCAGCAGCAAAGGCAGGGCCCATAGCAATCAGCCCCAGCATTTT	CASSKGRAHSNQPQHF
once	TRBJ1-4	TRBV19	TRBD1	TGTGCCAGTAGTAACCTCGGGACAGGGAGTGAAAAACTGTTTTTT	CASSNLGTGSEKLFF
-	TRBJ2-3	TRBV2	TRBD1	TGTGCCAGCAGCGTCGGACAGGGAACAGATACGCAGTATTTT	CASSVGQGTDTQYF
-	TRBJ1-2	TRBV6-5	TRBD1	TGTGCCAGCAGTACGGGACAGGGGGCTTTCGGTGGCTACACCTTC	CASSTGQGAFGGYTF
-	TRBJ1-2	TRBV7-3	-	TGTGCCAGCAGCTATGAAGCAGGGGATGGCTACACCTTC	CASSYEAGDGYTF
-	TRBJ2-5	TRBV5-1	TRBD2	TGCGCCAGCACTGCAGCGGGAGGCCAAGAGACCCAGTACTTC	CASTAAGGQETQYF
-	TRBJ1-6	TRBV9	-	TGTGCCAGCAGCGTAGAAGGCAGTGCCAGCTCCTATAATTCACCCCTCCACTTT	CASSVEGSASSYNSPLHF
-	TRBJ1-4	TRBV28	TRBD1	TGTGCCAGCAGTCTCCGGGACAGGGTAGTCGAAAAACTGTTTTTT	CASSLRDRVVEKLFF
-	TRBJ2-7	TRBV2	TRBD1	TGTGCCAGCAGGAGGGGACAGCCGGCCTACGAGCAGTACTTC	CASRRGQPAYEQYF
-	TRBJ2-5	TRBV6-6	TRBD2	TGTGCCAGCAGTTACCGACTAGCGGGAGGTGAGACCCAGTACTTC	CASSYRLAGGETQYF
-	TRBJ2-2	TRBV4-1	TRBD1	TGCGCCAGCAGCCATGCACCGGGACAGGGGCGGGCTAGTGGGAACACCGGGGAGCTGTTTTTT	CASSHAPGQGRASGNTGELFF
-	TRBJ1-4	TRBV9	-	TGTGCCAGCAGCGTGGGCGGTCGCCTCGAACTAGGAAAACTGTTTTTT	CASSVGGRLELGKLFF
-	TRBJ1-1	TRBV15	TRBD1	TGTGCCACCAGCAGGACAGGGGGATCGGCTTTGAACACTGAAGCTTTCTTT	CATSRTGGSALNTEAFF
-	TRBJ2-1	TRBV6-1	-	TGTGCCATCGAGTTAGGGACCCGCCCTAATGAGCAGTTCTTC	CAIELGTRPNEQFF
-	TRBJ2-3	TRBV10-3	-	TGTGCCATCATGGGGGACCCGGGCGGAGATACGCAGTATTTT	CAIMGDPGGDTQYF
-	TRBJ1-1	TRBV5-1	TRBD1	TGCGCCAGCAGGTTATCGACAGGGAGGAGTGAAGCTTTCTTT	CASRLSTGRSEAFF
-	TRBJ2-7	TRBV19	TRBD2	TGTGCCAGCCATTCTAGCGGGGGAGCAAACTACGAGCAGTACTTC	CASHSSGGANYEQYF
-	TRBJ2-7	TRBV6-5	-	TGTGCCAGCAGTTACTCATACAGGGCTTATTACGAGCAGTACTTC	CASSYSYRAYYEQYF
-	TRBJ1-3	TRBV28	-	TGTGCCAGCAGTTTTTCCAGGGTATCCAACACCATATATTTT	CASSFSRVSNTIYF
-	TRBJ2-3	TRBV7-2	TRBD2	TGTGCCAGCAGCTTAGTGTGGCGGGGGGACCGCACAGATACGCAGTATTTT	CASSLVWRGDRTDTQYF
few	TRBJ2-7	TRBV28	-	TGTGCCAGCATCCTGGGAGTCCAGCAGTACTTC	CASILGVQQYF
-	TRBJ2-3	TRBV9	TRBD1	TGTGCCAGCAGCGTAGTGACAGGGGGCAGGACAGATACGCAGTATTTT	CASSVVTGGRTDTQYF
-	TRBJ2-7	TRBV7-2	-	TGTGCCAGCAGCTCTAGCGTTAGCTACGAGCAGTACTTC	CASSSSVSYEQYF
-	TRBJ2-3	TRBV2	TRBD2	TGTGCCAGCGATTTTAATGGACTAGCCCCAGATGCAGATACGCAGTATTTT	CASDFNGLAPDADTQYF
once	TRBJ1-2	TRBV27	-	TGTGCCAGCGGGGACCCGGGGGGTGGCTACACCTTC	CASGDPGGGYTF
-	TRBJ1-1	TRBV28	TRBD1	TGTGCCAGCGGATACAGGGGTAAGGCTTTCTTT	CASGYRGKAFF
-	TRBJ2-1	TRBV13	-	TGTGCCAGCAGCTTAAGTGCGAGCTACAATGAGCAGTTCTTC	CASSLSASYNEQFF
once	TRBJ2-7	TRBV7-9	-	TGTGCCAGCAGCTTAGGACAGGACAGTTACGAGCAGTACTTC	CASSLGQDSYEQYF
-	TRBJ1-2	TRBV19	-	TGTGCCAGTAGTGACCGGGAGTCATATGGCTACACCTTC	CASSDRESYGYTF
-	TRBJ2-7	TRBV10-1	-	TGCGCCAGCAGTGAGAGAGGGCCAGGCGGGGAGCAGTACTTC	CASSERGPGGEQYF
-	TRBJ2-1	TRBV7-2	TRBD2	TGTGCCAGCAGCCCAGTGGGTGGCGGGAGGATCAATGAGCAGTTCTTC	CASSPVGGGRINEQFF